These 8 T cell receptor beta chains originate from one sample sequenced in a study of molecular identifiers for immune sequencing clone quantification. TCRdb reanalysed the PCR reads using MiXCR and keeps one entry per CDR3 protein. This table holds about half a million distinct CDR3 sequences, roughly a fifth found once. The sequenced sample consisted of naive CD8+ T cells from blood, with Jurkat cell RNA spiked in. Subset defined: FACS-sorted CD8+CD4-CCR7+CD45RA+ naive T cells. These receptors all stem from a human donor in good health. Some libraries in this study had Jurkat cell RNA spiked in.

The chain couples TRBV7-9 to TRBJ2-7; D is perhaps TRBD2 (6 bases). The CDR3 extends over 15 amino acids. Trimming took off 1 base at V and 5 bases at J, with 15 bases between the two ends. Germline CDR1 SEHNR, CDR2 FQNEAQ (reference sequence). The CDR3 region has the DNA TGTGCCAGCAGCTTAGGGCGGGGTCAGATCAACGAGCAGTACTTC. Protein sequence: CASSLGRGQINEQYF.

V usage is TRBV2 and J usage is TRBJ1-4; a possible D gene is TRBD1 (5 bases). V was pared by 11 bases and J by 7 bases, with 14 bases between. The V gene's germline CDR1 is SNHLY and CDR2 FYNNEI. CDR3 length: 12 residues. In nucleotides, the CDR3 is TGTGCCTGGGACGCTGGGGGTGAAAAACTGTTTTTT. Residues: CAWDAGGEKLFF.

This clonotype was counted between two and nine times. The chain links TRBV19 to TRBJ2-7; TRBD2 aligns across 7 bases. This CDR3 is 14 amino acids long. After removal of 2 bases from V and 0 bases from J, the junction contained 1 base not matched to a gene. The V gene's germline CDR1 is LNHDA and CDR2 SQIVND (reference sequence). CDR3 protein: CASSITSDSYEQYF. CDR3 sequence (DNA): TGTGCCAGTAGTATAACTAGCGACTCCTACGAGCAGTACTTC.

CDR3 nucleotides: TGCGCCAGCAGCCGCCTATACGGACAGAACCAAGAGACCCAGTACTTC. Translation: CASSRLYGQNQETQYF. The genes are TRBV4-3 and TRBJ2-5; maybe TRBD1 (6 bases). This CDR3 has 16 residues. Trimming took off 4 bases at V and 0 bases at J, with 15 bases between the two ends. The germline gives CDR1 LGHNA, CDR2 YSLEER.

This clonotype came up many times. This chain connects TRBV6-5 to TRBJ2-4; D ambiguous. The CDR3 covers 15 residues. Germline V gives CDR1 MNHEY, CDR2 SVGAGI. The V end was cut by 6 bases, the J end by 0 bases, with 12 bases between. CDR3 region: CASSTTEIAKNIQYF. The CDR3 coding sequence is TGTGCCAGCAGCACCACCGAGATAGCCAAAAACATTCAGTACTTC.

The genes are TRBV4-3 and TRBJ2-1, with D perhaps being TRBD1 or TRBD2 (6 bases each). The CDR3 sequence is 22 residues long. The germline V and J ends were trimmed by 2 bases and 0 bases, with 29 bases remaining between them. Germline V gives CDR1 LGHNA, CDR2 YSLEER. The CDR3 coding sequence is TGCGCCAGCAGCCAATCCCCGGGGCAGGGGTGGGGGGCGGAACCCTCCTACAATGAGCAGTTCTTC. Translated: CASSQSPGQGWGAEPSYNEQFF.

This clonotype was detected a few times. The chain recombines TRBV11-2 with TRBJ2-2, with TRBD1 as a possible D gene (6 bases). The CDR3 runs 15 residues. Trimming left V 5 bases short and J 8 bases short, with 18 bases between. CDR1 is SGHAT and CDR2 is FQNNGV in the germline V gene. In DNA, the CDR3 is TGTGCCAGCAGCCAGGGGCGACTATCCGTGGGGGAGCTGTTTTTT. It specifies CASSQGRLSVGELFF.

This clonotype was counted many times. The V and J genes are TRBV5-5 and TRBJ1-1, with a weak D call TRBD1 (5 bases). Germline assignment: CDR1 SGHKS and CDR2 YYEKEE (reference sequence). There are 13 residues in the CDR3. Trimming shortened V by 4 bases and J by 4 bases, and 11 bases separated the two germline ends. The chain's CDR3 is CASSTRGPTEAFF. CDR3 in DNA: TGTGCCAGCAGCACTCGGGGCCCCACTGAAGCTTTCTTT.